In this sample, the clone carrying this T cell receptor (beta chain) turned up many times. Its target is not known. Because the library targeted alpha chains, this beta chain is an off-target read whose size means little. Regarding time point: sample taken at primary tumor resection. Patients with untreated early-stage non-small cell lung cancer, numbering 72, were the donors. The input material, whole RNA from tumor, nontumor lung or frozen PBMC, was sequenced unsorted. The V end lost 4 bases, the J end lost 1 base, and 13 bases lay between the germline ends. Germline-derived CDR1 and CDR2 are SQVTM and ANQGSEA. The CDR3 spans 14 residues. This sample is drawn from a study of spatial heterogeneity in lung cancer. Turning to the study itself: The study observed each unique TCR and UMI combination more than ten times on average in raw reads. Study-level findings and limits: It was found that expanded intratumoral alpha and beta TCR counts tracked tumor mutation counts.

Every individual TCR cDNA molecule carried its own unique molecular identifier, which allowed correction of PCR and sequencing errors. Each CDR3 protein is one row after TCRdb ran MiXCR on the 5' RACE reads. The repertoire has roughly 18,000 distinct CDR3 sequences, 9.5% to 10% of them found once; the top ten carry about a fifth. The V gene is TRBV29-1, the J gene TRBJ1-1; no firm D call. The origin of this receptor is a female donor with early-stage non-small cell lung cancer. The material sequenced was lung tumor tissue, taken at surgery. The CDR3 protein is CSVAEGRPNTEAFF. The CDR3 DNA sequence: TGCAGCGTTGCGGAGGGCAGACCGAACACTGAAGCTTTCTTT.